The clone carrying this T cell receptor beta chain has at least ten counts. The antigen remains undetermined. This entry comes from a study of regulatory T cells in long-lasting Graves disease. Study-level points and caveats: Persistent disease preferred TRBV28, TRBJ1-2 and TRBJ2-5; new disease, TRBV20-1 and TRBJ2-1.

The germline V gene encodes CDR1 DFQATT and CDR2 SNEGSKA (reference sequence). The CDR3 consists of 18 residues. V dropped 0 bases and J dropped 0 bases, with 20 bases sitting between them. The TCR beta library used iRepertoire HTBI primers with Arm-PCR amplification of CDR3. In TCRdb, the multiplex PCR reads were re-called with MiXCR into one record per CDR3 protein. This sample has under 700,000 distinct CDR3 sequences, with 15% to 20% found just once. Time point denoted: newly diagnosed GD, antithyroid drugs for less than 3 months. TCR sequences were obtained from RNA taken from PBMCs. Nine milliliters of peripheral blood were drawn into EDTA tubes. This sample was also put to use in a study of T cells in Graves' hyperthyroidism and ophthalmopathy. That investigation notes: Each diagnosis drew on symptoms, thyroxine, TRAb, thyroid ultrasound and orbital computed tomography findings.

The chain is built from TRBV20-1 and TRBJ1-1; possible D gene TRBD1, 6 bases. The TCR was taken from a woman aged 40 to 65 with Graves disease. The sample in question was peripheral blood mononuclear cells (PBMCs), obtained at new diagnosis, from a patient treated with antithyroid drugs. The CDR3 DNA reads TGCAGTGCTAGAGACGAGGGGGATTGGTCATTGGTGAACACTGAAGCTTTCTTT. Translating gives CSARDEGDWSLVNTEAFF.